Each of the 2 T cell receptor beta chains below was sequenced from the same sample in a study of identifying expanded T cells in peripheral blood. The protocol was immunoSEQ multiplex PCR, while the TCRdb copy is restricted to in-frame clones and leaves out a portion. The table lists 91,000 or so clones, roughly 90% of them singletons, with around 4% in the top ten. The sequencing input was blood. These receptors were collected from a person between 18 and 75 years old in good health.

The gene calls are TRBV28 and TRBJ1-2; 7 bases are a match to TRBD1. V dropped 3 bases and J dropped 3; count of bases not matched to a gene: 4. The length of the CDR3 is 14 residues. CDR1 is MDHEN, CDR2 SYDVKM, per germline. The CDR3 DNA is TGTGCCAGCAGTTTCGGAGGGGGCCACTATGGCTACACCTTC. Protein: CASSFGGGHYGYTF.

This chain joins TRBV19 and TRBJ1-2, with 10 bases that match TRBD1. V was clipped by 6 bases and J by 8 bases; unmatched bases: 12. The CDR3 runs to 15 residues. Germline CDR1 and CDR2: LNHDA and SQIVND (reference sequence). The CDR3 sequence: CASRTSTGGWEGYTF. CDR3 sequence (DNA): TGTGCCAGTAGAACTTCGACAGGGGGCTGGGAAGGCTACACCTTC.